This T cell receptor (beta chain) was found in a study of cytomegalovirus exposure and HLA in healthy donors. Study-wide results and caveats: Generally TCR sequences proved uncommon, though certain public TCRs appeared in numerous donors.

V was cut by 6 bases and J by 4 bases, with 13 bases left in between. Germline loops: CDR1 LGHNA, CDR2 YNFKEQ. The CDR3 has 13 amino acids. This clone was counted only a few times. Its antigen is not known. PCR employed 60 Vbeta and 13 Jbeta primers. TCRdb keeps only in-frame clones here, not all; method: immunoSEQ multiplex PCR. The data hold tens of thousands of clones, with roughly 8.2% observed a single time. The study sampled nominally healthy donors, though unrecorded immune exposures were likely. The sequence derives from a man aged 50-60 years in good health and CMV-seronegative. Sequencing was performed on PBMCs. The chain uses TRBV4-2 and TRBJ2-7; a weak D match, TRBD1 (6 bases). Here the CDR3 DNA reads TGTGCCAGCAGTCAGCAGGGGAATTACGAGCAGTACTTC. Translated, it gives CASSQQGNYEQYF.